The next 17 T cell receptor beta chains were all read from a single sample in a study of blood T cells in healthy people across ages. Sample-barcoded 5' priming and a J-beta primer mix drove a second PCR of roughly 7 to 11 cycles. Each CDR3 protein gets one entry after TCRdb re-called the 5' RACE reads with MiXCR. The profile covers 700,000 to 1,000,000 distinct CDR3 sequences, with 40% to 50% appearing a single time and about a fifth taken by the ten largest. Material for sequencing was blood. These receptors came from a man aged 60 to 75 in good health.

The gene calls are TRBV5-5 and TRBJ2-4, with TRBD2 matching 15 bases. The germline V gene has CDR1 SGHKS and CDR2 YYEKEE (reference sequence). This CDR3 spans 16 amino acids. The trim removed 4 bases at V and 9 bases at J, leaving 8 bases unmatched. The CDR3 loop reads CASSQGLAGGPGIQYF. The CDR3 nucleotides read TGTGCCAGCAGCCAAGGACTAGCGGGGGGGCCTGGCATTCAGTACTTC. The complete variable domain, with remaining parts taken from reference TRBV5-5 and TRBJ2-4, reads DAGVTQSPTHLIKTRGQQVTLRCSPISGHKSVSWYQQVLGQGPQFIFQYYEKEERGRGNFPDRFSARQFPNYSSELNVNALLLGDSALYLCASSQGLAGGPGIQYFGAGTRLSVL.

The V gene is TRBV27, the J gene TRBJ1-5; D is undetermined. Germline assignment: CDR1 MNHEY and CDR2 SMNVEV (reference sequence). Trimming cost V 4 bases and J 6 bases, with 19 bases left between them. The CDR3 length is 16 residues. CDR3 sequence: CASSSNEAPGVQPQHF. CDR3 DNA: TGTGCCAGCAGTTCAAATGAAGCACCGGGCGTTCAGCCCCAGCATTTT.

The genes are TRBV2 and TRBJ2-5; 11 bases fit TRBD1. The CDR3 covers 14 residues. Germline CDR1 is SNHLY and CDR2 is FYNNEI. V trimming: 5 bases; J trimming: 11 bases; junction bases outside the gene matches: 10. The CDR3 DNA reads TGTGCCAGCAGTCCCCGGGACAGGGGGATCGGGCAGTACTTC. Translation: CASSPRDRGIGQYF. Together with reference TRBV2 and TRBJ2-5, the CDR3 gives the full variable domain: EPEVTQTPSHQVTQMGQEVILRCVPISNHLYFYWYRQILGQKVEFLVSFYNNEISEKSEIFDDQFSVERPDGSNFTLKIRSTKLEDSAMYFCASSPRDRGIGQYFGPGTRLLVL.

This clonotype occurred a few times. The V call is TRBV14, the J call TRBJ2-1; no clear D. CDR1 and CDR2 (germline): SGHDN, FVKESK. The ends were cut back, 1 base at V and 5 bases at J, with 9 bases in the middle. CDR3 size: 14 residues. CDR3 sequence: CASSQAYFDNEQFF. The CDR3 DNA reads TGTGCCAGCAGCCAAGCGTACTTCGACAATGAGCAGTTCTTC.

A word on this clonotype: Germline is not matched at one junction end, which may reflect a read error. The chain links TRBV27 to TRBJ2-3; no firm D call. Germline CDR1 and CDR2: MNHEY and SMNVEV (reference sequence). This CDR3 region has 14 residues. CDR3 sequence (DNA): TGCGCCAGCAGTTTATCGAACCCCGTTGATACGCAGTATTTT. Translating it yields CASSLSNPVDTQYF.

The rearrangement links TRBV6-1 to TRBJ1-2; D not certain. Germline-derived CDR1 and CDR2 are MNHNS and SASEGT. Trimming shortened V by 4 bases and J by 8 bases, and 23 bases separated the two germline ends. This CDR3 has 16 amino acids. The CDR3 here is CASSGRRPSVLAGYTF. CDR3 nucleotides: TGTGCCAGCAGTGGAAGGAGACCCTCCGTGTTAGCGGGCTACACCTTC.

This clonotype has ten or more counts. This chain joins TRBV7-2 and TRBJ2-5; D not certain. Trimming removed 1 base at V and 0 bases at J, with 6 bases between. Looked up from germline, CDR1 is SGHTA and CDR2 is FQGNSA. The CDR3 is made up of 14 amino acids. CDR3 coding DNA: TGTGCCAGCAGCTTAGGATTGTACCAAGAGACCCAGTACTTC. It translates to CASSLGLYQETQYF.

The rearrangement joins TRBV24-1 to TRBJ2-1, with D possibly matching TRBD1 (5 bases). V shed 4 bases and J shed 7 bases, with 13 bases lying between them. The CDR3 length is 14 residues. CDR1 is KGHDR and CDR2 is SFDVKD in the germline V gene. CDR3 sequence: CATSDPRVGNEQFF. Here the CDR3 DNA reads TGTGCCACCAGTGACCCCAGGGTTGGGAATGAGCAGTTCTTC.

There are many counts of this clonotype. CDR3 sequence reads: CASSTLAGKTDTQYF. As DNA, the CDR3 is TGTGCCAGCAGTACCTTAGCGGGGAAAACGGATACGCAGTATTTT. The gene calls are TRBV28 and TRBJ2-3; TRBD2 matches 8 bases. Germline CDR1 MDHEN, CDR2 SYDVKM. Losses at the gene ends were 5 bases for V and 6 bases for J; bases not matched to a gene: 10. The length of the CDR3 is 15 residues.

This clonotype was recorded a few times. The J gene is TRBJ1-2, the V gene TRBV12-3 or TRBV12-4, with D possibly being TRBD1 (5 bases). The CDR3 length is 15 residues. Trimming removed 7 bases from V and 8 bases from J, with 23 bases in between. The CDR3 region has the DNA TGTGCCAGCAACCCGGTCCGGGGCGCACAGAGCGGCTACACCTTC. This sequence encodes CASNPVRGAQSGYTF.

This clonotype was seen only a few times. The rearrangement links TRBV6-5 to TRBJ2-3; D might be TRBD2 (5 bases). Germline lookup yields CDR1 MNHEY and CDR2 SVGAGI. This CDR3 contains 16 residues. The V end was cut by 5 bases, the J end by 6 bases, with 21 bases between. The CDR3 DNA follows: TGTGCCAGCAGTCGGTTTCCGGGTCCCCGCGGGGATACGCAGTATTTT. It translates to CASSRFPGPRGDTQYF.

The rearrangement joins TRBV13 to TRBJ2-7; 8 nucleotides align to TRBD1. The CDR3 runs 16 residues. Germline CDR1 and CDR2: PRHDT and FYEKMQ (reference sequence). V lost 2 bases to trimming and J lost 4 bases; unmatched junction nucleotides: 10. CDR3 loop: CASSLLWAGGHYEQYF. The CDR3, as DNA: TGTGCCAGCAGCTTATTGTGGGCAGGGGGCCATTACGAGCAGTACTTC.

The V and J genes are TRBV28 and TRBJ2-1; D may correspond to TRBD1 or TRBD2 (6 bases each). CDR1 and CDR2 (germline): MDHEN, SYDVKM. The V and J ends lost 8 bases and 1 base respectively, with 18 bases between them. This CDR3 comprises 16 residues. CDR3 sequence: CASADGGGRSYNEQFF. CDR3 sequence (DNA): TGTGCCAGCGCCGATGGAGGGGGTCGATCCTACAATGAGCAGTTCTTC.

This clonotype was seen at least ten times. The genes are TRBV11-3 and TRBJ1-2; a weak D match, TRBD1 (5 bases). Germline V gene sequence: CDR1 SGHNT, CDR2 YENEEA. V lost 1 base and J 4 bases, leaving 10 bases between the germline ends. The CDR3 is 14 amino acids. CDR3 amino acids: CASSLAAQGYGYTF. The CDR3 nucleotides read TGTGCCAGCAGCTTAGCAGCCCAGGGCTATGGCTACACCTTC. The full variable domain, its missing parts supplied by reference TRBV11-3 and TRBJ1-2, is EAGVVQSPRYKIIEKKQPVAFWCNPISGHNTLYWYLQNLGQGPELLIRYENEEAVDDSQLPKDRFSAERLKGVDSTLKIQPAELGDSAVYLCASSLAAQGYGYTFGSGTRLTVV.

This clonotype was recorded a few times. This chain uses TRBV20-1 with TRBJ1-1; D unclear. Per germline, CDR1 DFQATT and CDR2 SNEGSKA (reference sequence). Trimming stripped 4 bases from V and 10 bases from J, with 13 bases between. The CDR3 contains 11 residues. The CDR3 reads CSAISPPGAFF. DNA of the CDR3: TGCAGTGCTATTTCGCCCCCAGGAGCTTTCTTT.

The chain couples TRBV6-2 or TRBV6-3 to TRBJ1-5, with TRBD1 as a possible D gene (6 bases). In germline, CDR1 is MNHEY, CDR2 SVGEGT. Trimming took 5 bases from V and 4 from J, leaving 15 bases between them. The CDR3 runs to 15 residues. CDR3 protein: CASSKHRDINQPQHF. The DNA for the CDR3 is TGTGCCAGCAGTAAACATCGGGACATTAATCAGCCCCAGCATTTT.

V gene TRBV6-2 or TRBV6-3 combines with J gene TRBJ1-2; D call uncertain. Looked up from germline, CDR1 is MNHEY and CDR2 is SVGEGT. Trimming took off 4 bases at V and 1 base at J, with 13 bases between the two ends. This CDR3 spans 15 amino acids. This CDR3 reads CASSSGSIYNYGYTF. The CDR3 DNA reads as TGTGCCAGCAGTTCGGGGTCCATATATAACTATGGCTACACCTTC.